This TCR beta chain was documented in a study of neurological immune-mediated disorders. This clonotype occurred many times. Antigen unknown. Between the trimmed V and J ends, which lost 5 bases and 4 bases, there was a span of 30 bases. CDR3 length: 18 residues. The V gene's germline CDR1 is DFQATT and CDR2 SNEGSKA (reference sequence). The cDNA was generated by 5'RACE with 10-nucleotide random UMIs. In every sequencing run, more than 170 million TCR-beta sequences were generated from 15-18 subjects. One entry per CDR3 protein, called by TCRdb with MiXCR from the 5' RACE reads. There are some 24,000 distinct CDR3 sequences in the sample; 13% occur only once, and about a sixth lies in the top ten. Findings and limits, study-wide: There were no CDR3 amino acid sequences shared by expanded clones across subjects, a result suggesting private repertoires in all groups.

The study built unsorted libraries from 2 million PBMCs kept at -80 C. This chain connects TRBV20-1 to TRBJ2-7; D tentatively fits TRBD1 or TRBD2 (10 bases each). Sequencing was done on a sample of PBMCs. This receptor was identified in a woman aged 40 to 49 with HTLV-1-associated myelopathy (HAM/TSP). CDR3 residues: CSAFRQGASGSKAYEQYF. In DNA, the CDR3 is TGCAGTGCTTTCCGACAGGGGGCTAGCGGGAGTAAGGCTTACGAGCAGTACTTC.